This T cell receptor beta chain comes out of a study of beta chain features in type 1 diabetes. Sorting of CD4+ naive, central memory, regulatory and stem cell-like memory cells was performed via CD45RO/CCR7/CD25/CD127/CD95/CD27. Populations isolated by sorting all had purity greater than 95%. The sample holds a few counts of this clone. The isolated RNA, all of it, was reverse transcribed, so expressed TCRB transcripts were what got sequenced. Profiling relied on immunoSEQ multiplex PCR, and the TCRdb table lists in-frame clones only, not all of them. Of roughly 40,000 clones listed, around 49% are singletons. Material for sequencing was central memory CD4+ T cells from blood. The clonotype comes from a woman under 30 in good health.

The CDR3 spells CAITGTDTDTQYF. CDR3 in DNA: TGTGCCATCACCGGGACTGACACAGATACGCAGTATTTT. This rearrangement joins TRBV10-3 to TRBJ2-3; D is perhaps TRBD2 (6 bases). CDR3 length: 13 amino acids. CDR1 and CDR2 (germline): ENHRY, SYGVKD. Trimming took off 7 bases at V and 2 bases at J, with 10 bases between the two ends.